The following is a TCR beta chain sequence with its context. Its matching antigen is unknown. The data belong to a study of resident and recirculating memory T cells in vitiligo. Study at large: Shave-biopsy epidermis from lesional and nonlesional skin was sequenced alongside PBMCs.

Confetti depigmentation, marking active vitiligo, was absent in these patients. No vitiligo treatment was given during the prior three months. The data were produced by immunoSEQ multiplex PCR, yet TCRdb's version contains in-frame clones alone and is incomplete. The data hold some 70,000 clones, with 80% to 95% observed a single time. CDR1 MNHEY and CDR2 SVGAGI come from the germline V gene. Trimming removed 4 bases from V and 8 bases from J; junction bases left unmatched: 12. This CDR3 has 15 amino acids. Study-level findings and limits: Non-conserved TCRs across sites and patients suggested distinct clones per lesion.

The source is a male donor with vitiligo. The sequenced sample consisted of blood. The chain combines TRBV6-5 with TRBJ1-2, with 8 bases aligning to TRBD1. CDR3: CASSSQAQGARGYTF. CDR3 DNA sequence: TGTGCCAGCAGTTCCCAGGCGCAGGGGGCGCGAGGCTACACCTTC.